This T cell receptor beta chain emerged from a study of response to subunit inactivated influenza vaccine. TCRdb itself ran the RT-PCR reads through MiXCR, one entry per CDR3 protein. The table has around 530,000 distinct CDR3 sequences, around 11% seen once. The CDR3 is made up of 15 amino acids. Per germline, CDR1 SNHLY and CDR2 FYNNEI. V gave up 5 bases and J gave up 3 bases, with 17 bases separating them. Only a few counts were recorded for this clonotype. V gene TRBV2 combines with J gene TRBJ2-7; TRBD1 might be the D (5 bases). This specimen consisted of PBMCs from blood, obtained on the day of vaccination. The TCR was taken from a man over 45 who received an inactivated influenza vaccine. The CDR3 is CASSKWSRVDYEQYF. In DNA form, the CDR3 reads TGTGCCAGCAGTAAATGGAGCAGGGTAGACTACGAGCAGTACTTC. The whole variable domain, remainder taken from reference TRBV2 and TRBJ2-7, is EPEVTQTPSHQVTQMGQEVILRCVPISNHLYFYWYRQILGQKVEFLVSFYNNEISEKSEIFDDQFSVERPDGSNFTLKIRSTKLEDSAMYFCASSKWSRVDYEQYFGPGTRLTVT.